This T cell receptor (beta chain) was retrieved from a study of T cell responses to AZD1222 COVID-19 vaccine. Study-level findings and limits: Among spike-specific TCRs, nearly half reportedly target unmutated variant regions. Breadth and depth of Spike-specific TCRs rose after two AZD1222 doses. There were vaccine-associated CD4 TCRs across spike, dominant at 160-218 and 743-854.

Pooled in the analysis were second doses at about 4 or about 12 weeks. Points on this clone: Its matching antigen is unknown.

Clones were read by immunoSEQ multiplex PCR, and TCRdb kept only the in-frame ones, dropping some. The table has fewer than 150,000 clones, 88% seen once. The origin of this receptor is an adult who received the AZD1222 COVID-19 vaccine. Sequencing used peripheral blood, obtained 28 days after the second AZD1222 dose.

The chain's CDR3 is CAWSVDLQTQYF. The CDR3 DNA reads as TGTGCCTGGAGTGTCGATCTCCAGACCCAGTACTTC. This chain joins TRBV30 and TRBJ2-5; the D is unclear. The CDR3 loop spans 12 amino acids. CDR1 GTSNPN and CDR2 SVGIG come from the germline V gene (reference sequence). V was clipped by 0 bases and J by 6 bases, with 8 bases between them.